The rows below give T cell receptor beta chains drawn from one sample of a study of technical replicates of blood from a handful of donors. Sequencing used immunoSEQ multiplex PCR; TCRdb keeps in-frame clones, though not all of them. The table has about 76,000 clones, approximately 94% seen once. Sequenced material: T cells isolated from PBMCs. The receptors were gathered from a human donor in good health. Each CDR3 is given with its conserved first and last residue. D genes are given only for firm matches. Part of the rows lack a size; the others show once, few, many or a class for expanded clones.

d_call,v_call,j_call,clone_size,cdr3_nt,cdr3_aa
TRBD1,TRBV5-1,TRBJ2-3,.,TGCGCCAGCAGCTGGGACAGGGGGGTAGATACGCAGTATTTT,CASSWDRGVDTQYF
.,TRBV7-3,TRBJ1-1,few,TGTGCCAGCAGCTTAAAGGGGCTGAACACTGAAGCTTTCTTT,CASSLKGLNTEAFF
TRBD2,TRBV5-4,TRBJ2-7,once,TGTGCCAGCAGCTTGGGGCTAGCGGGAGGCGACGAGCAGTACTTC,CASSLGLAGGDEQYF
.,TRBV10-3,TRBJ1-1,.,TGTGCCATCAGTGATGGGACACGAAGTTACACTGAAGCTTTCTTT,CAISDGTRSYTEAFF
TRBD2,TRBV9,TRBJ2-1,once,TGTGCCAGCAGCGTAGGCATGGCTAGCGGGAGTATGACGGAAAATGAGCAGTTCTTC,CASSVGMASGSMTENEQFF
.,TRBV7-9,TRBJ1-1,few,TGTGCCAGCAGCTTAACGGTTGCCGAAGCTTTCTTT,CASSLTVAEAFF
.,TRBV29-1,TRBJ2-7,.,TGCAGCGTCCGAGGGGGATTGAGCTCCTACGAGCAGTACTTC,CSVRGGLSSYEQYF
TRBD1,TRBV4-3,TRBJ2-3,.,TGCGCCAGCAGCCAATTGATCGGGACAGGGGGCTCAGATACGCAGTATTTT,CASSQLIGTGGSDTQYF
.,TRBV6-6,TRBJ1-5,once,TGTGCCAGCAGTTACGAGACTTATCAGCCCCAGCATTTT,CASSYETYQPQHF
TRBD1,TRBV6-1,TRBJ2-7,.,TGTGCCAGCAGTGAGGACAGGGTCTACGAGCAGTACTTC,CASSEDRVYEQYF
.,TRBV4-1,TRBJ1-3,.,TGCGCCAGCAGCCAACCAACAGGTATAGGAAACACCATATATTTT,CASSQPTGIGNTIYF
.,TRBV7-8,TRBJ1-1,once,TGTGCCAGCAGCATATTGACTGAAGCTTTCTTT,CASSILTEAFF
TRBD1,TRBV6-5,TRBJ1-2,.,TGTGCCAGCAGTGGGGGACAGGGAGGCTACGGCTACACCTTC,CASSGGQGGYGYTF
.,TRBV28,TRBJ2-1,.,TGTGCCAGCAGCAACTGGGCCACCAGCTCCTACAATGAGCAGTTCTTC,CASSNWATSSYNEQFF
.,TRBV5-4,TRBJ1-5,.,TGTGCCAGCAGCAGGGGTAAGGAGCCCCAGCATTTT,CASSRGKEPQHF